These T cell receptor beta chains were read from a single sample in a study of a mutant IDH1 vaccine in newly diagnosed glioma. The data were produced by immunoSEQ multiplex PCR, yet TCRdb's version contains in-frame clones alone and is incomplete. Here the sample spans about 66,000 clones, 80% to 90% being singletons. Specimen: PBMCs, collected from a glioma patient treated with radiotherapy, temozolomide or both. The receptors were gathered from a man aged 30 to 39 with glioma. Both conserved end residues are part of each CDR3. The D gene is left open where the match is weak. The size field is filled for only some rows; it gives once, few, many or a size class.

clone size: NA
J gene: TRBJ2-3
D gene: TRBD2
V gene: TRBV29-1
CDR3 DNA: TGCAGCGTGGCTAGCGGGGGTACAGATACGCAGTATTTT
CDR3 protein: CSVASGGTDTQYF

clone size: NA
J gene: TRBJ1-1
D gene: NA
V gene: TRBV11-2
CDR3 DNA: TGTGCCAGCAGCTTAGAGTACAGGGTGAACACTGAAGCTTTCTTT
CDR3 protein: CASSLEYRVNTEAFF

clone size: NA
J gene: TRBJ1-2
D gene: NA
V gene: TRBV2
CDR3 DNA: TGTGCCAGCAGTGAAGATCGGGGGCGATGGTATGGCTACACCTTC
CDR3 protein: CASSEDRGRWYGYTF

clone size: NA
J gene: TRBJ1-6
D gene: NA
V gene: TRBV7-9
CDR3 DNA: TGTGCCAGCAGCTCCCGGACGGCGGGGAACTCACCCCTCCACTTT
CDR3 protein: CASSSRTAGNSPLHF

clone size: NA
J gene: TRBJ2-1
D gene: TRBD2
V gene: TRBV19
CDR3 DNA: TGTGCCAGTAGTCCGCGGGCGGGGGCCTACAATGAGCAGTTCTTC
CDR3 protein: CASSPRAGAYNEQFF

clone size: NA
J gene: TRBJ2-5
D gene: TRBD2
V gene: TRBV5-6
CDR3 DNA: TGTGCCAGCAGCCACGTTAGCGGGGCGGACCAAGAGACCCAGTACTTC
CDR3 protein: CASSHVSGADQETQYF

clone size: once
J gene: TRBJ2-7
D gene: TRBD1
V gene: TRBV5-1
CDR3 DNA: TGCGCCAGCGAACCGGGACAGGGTACCTACGAGCAGTACTTC
CDR3 protein: CASEPGQGTYEQYF

clone size: NA
J gene: TRBJ2-1
D gene: TRBD1
V gene: TRBV4-2
CDR3 DNA: TGTGCCAGCAGCCAAGGGACAGGGGGCCAATACAATGAGCAGTTCTTC
CDR3 protein: CASSQGTGGQYNEQFF

clone size: NA
J gene: TRBJ2-1
D gene: NA
V gene: TRBV6-4
CDR3 DNA: TGTGCCAGCAGTGACTCCGAGGTCCATGAGCAGTTCTTC
CDR3 protein: CASSDSEVHEQFF

clone size: NA
J gene: TRBJ2-5
D gene: NA
V gene: TRBV2
CDR3 DNA: TGTGCCAGCACTAGGGGGCAAGAGACCCAGTACTTC
CDR3 protein: CASTRGQETQYF

clone size: few
J gene: TRBJ1-1
D gene: NA
V gene: TRBV5-1
CDR3 DNA: TGCGCCTGTTTTTCAGGCACTGAAGCTTTCTTT
CDR3 protein: CACFSGTEAFF

clone size: NA
J gene: TRBJ2-7
D gene: NA
V gene: TRBV27
CDR3 DNA: TGTGCCAGCAGCCGTTCAACAGGGATCGAGCAGTACTTC
CDR3 protein: CASSRSTGIEQYF

clone size: NA
J gene: TRBJ2-7
D gene: NA
V gene: TRBV5-8
CDR3 DNA: TGTGCCAGCAGCCATTCCGGGGGTGTTCGGTACTTC
CDR3 protein: CASSHSGGVRYF

clone size: NA
J gene: TRBJ2-5
D gene: NA
V gene: TRBV6-6
CDR3 DNA: TGTGCCAGCAGTTACGGGCAGGGCTCGTGGGAGACCCAGTACTTC
CDR3 protein: CASSYGQGSWETQYF

clone size: NA
J gene: TRBJ1-5
D gene: NA
V gene: TRBV10-3
CDR3 DNA: TGTGCCATCAGTGGTGGGACCTCCAATCAGCCCCAGCATTTT
CDR3 protein: CAISGGTSNQPQHF

clone size: NA
J gene: TRBJ2-5
D gene: NA
V gene: TRBV7-9
CDR3 DNA: TGTGCCAGCAGCCATCTCGACAATCATCCAGAGACCCAGTACTTC
CDR3 protein: CASSHLDNHPETQYF

clone size: NA
J gene: TRBJ1-2
D gene: TRBD1
V gene: TRBV7-9
CDR3 DNA: TGTGCCAGCAGCTTATCAGGGGGCTACTATGGCTACACCTTC
CDR3 protein: CASSLSGGYYGYTF

clone size: NA
J gene: TRBJ2-1
D gene: TRBD2
V gene: TRBV7-9
CDR3 DNA: TGTGCCAGCAGCGGCCCGGGACTAGCGGGAGACAATGAGCAGTTCTTC
CDR3 protein: CASSGPGLAGDNEQFF

clone size: once
J gene: TRBJ2-5
D gene: NA
V gene: TRBV5-1
CDR3 DNA: TGCGCCAGCAGCTTGGCCGACTACCAAGAGACCCAGTACTTC
CDR3 protein: CASSLADYQETQYF

clone size: NA
J gene: TRBJ2-7
D gene: NA
V gene: TRBV27
CDR3 DNA: TGTGCCAGCAGTTTTATCTCCTACGAGCAGTACTTC
CDR3 protein: CASSFISYEQYF

clone size: NA
J gene: TRBJ1-5
D gene: NA
V gene: TRBV5-8
CDR3 DNA: TGTGCCAGCAGCTTGGAATGGGTAGGACTTAGCAATCAGCCCCAGCATTTT
CDR3 protein: CASSLEWVGLSNQPQHF

clone size: NA
J gene: TRBJ1-2
D gene: NA
V gene: TRBV14
CDR3 DNA: TGTGCCAGCAGCGTTTGGAGCAGGCCTTCTAACTATGGCTACACCTTC
CDR3 protein: CASSVWSRPSNYGYTF

clone size: NA
J gene: TRBJ2-5
D gene: TRBD2
V gene: TRBV7-8
CDR3 DNA: TGTGCCAGCAGCTTAGGCAGGGCTAGCGGCCAAGAGACCCAGTACTTC
CDR3 protein: CASSLGRASGQETQYF

clone size: NA
J gene: TRBJ1-6
D gene: TRBD1
V gene: TRBV7-9
CDR3 DNA: TGTGCCAGCAGCTTTGGACAGGATAATTCACCCCTCCACTTT
CDR3 protein: CASSFGQDNSPLHF

clone size: NA
J gene: TRBJ1-6
D gene: NA
V gene: TRBV4-2
CDR3 DNA: TGTGCCAGCAGCCAACCCTTACAGGGAACCAATTCACCCCTCCACTTT
CDR3 protein: CASSQPLQGTNSPLHF

clone size: NA
J gene: TRBJ1-4
D gene: TRBD1
V gene: TRBV7-8
CDR3 DNA: TGTGCCAGCAGCTTACGGGACAGGGGGCGGGAAAAACTGTTTTTT
CDR3 protein: CASSLRDRGREKLFF

clone size: NA
J gene: TRBJ1-2
D gene: NA
V gene: TRBV28
CDR3 DNA: TGTGCCAGCAGTTTAGAATGGGCAGGGAATTTGCTCGGCTACACCTTC
CDR3 protein: CASSLEWAGNLLGYTF

clone size: NA
J gene: TRBJ2-2
D gene: TRBD2
V gene: TRBV28
CDR3 DNA: TGTGCCAGCAGCCCCAGGATAGCGGGGAACACCGGGGAGCTGTTTTTT
CDR3 protein: CASSPRIAGNTGELFF

clone size: NA
J gene: TRBJ2-2
D gene: NA
V gene: TRBV5-6
CDR3 DNA: TGTGCCAGCAGCTTGGAATCGAACACCGGGGAGCTGTTTTTT
CDR3 protein: CASSLESNTGELFF

clone size: NA
J gene: TRBJ1-6
D gene: NA
V gene: TRBV6-5
CDR3 DNA: TGTGCCAGCAGCACCCGTCGGCAGGGAATGTCACCCCTCCACTTT
CDR3 protein: CASSTRRQGMSPLHF

clone size: NA
J gene: TRBJ2-7
D gene: TRBD1
V gene: TRBV11-2
CDR3 DNA: TGTGCCAGCAGCCATGGGACAGGGGGATACGAGCAGTACTTC
CDR3 protein: CASSHGTGGYEQYF

clone size: NA
J gene: TRBJ1-6
D gene: NA
V gene: TRBV14
CDR3 DNA: TGTGCTTCTTCAGGGTTCGCGCGCTCACCCCTCCACTTT
CDR3 protein: CASSGFARSPLHF

clone size: once
J gene: TRBJ1-2
D gene: NA
V gene: TRBV19
CDR3 DNA: TGTGCCAGTAGAGATCGGAACAGTGGCTACACCTTC
CDR3 protein: CASRDRNSGYTF

clone size: once
J gene: TRBJ2-3
D gene: NA
V gene: TRBV20-1
CDR3 DNA: TGCAGTGCTAGACGTACAGATACGCAGTATTTT
CDR3 protein: CSARRTDTQYF

clone size: NA
J gene: TRBJ2-1
D gene: TRBD2
V gene: TRBV7-9
CDR3 DNA: TGTGCCAGCAGCTCACTAGCGGGGGGGCTCGGTGAGCAGTTCTTC
CDR3 protein: CASSSLAGGLGEQFF

clone size: NA
J gene: TRBJ2-5
D gene: NA
V gene: TRBV11-3
CDR3 DNA: TGTGCCAGCAGCTTAGGGGCAGGGGCCTACCAAGAGACCCAGTACTTC
CDR3 protein: CASSLGAGAYQETQYF

clone size: NA
J gene: TRBJ1-6
D gene: TRBD1
V gene: TRBV9
CDR3 DNA: TGTGCCAGCAGCGGACCAGGGGGCGGCGTGAGGGCCTATAATTCACCCCTCCACTTT
CDR3 protein: CASSGPGGGVRAYNSPLHF

clone size: NA
J gene: TRBJ2-7
D gene: NA
V gene: TRBV5-5
CDR3 DNA: TGTGCCAGCAGCGAGTTTGCTGTGACCGACGACTCCTACGAGCAGTACTTC
CDR3 protein: CASSEFAVTDDSYEQYF

clone size: few
J gene: TRBJ1-1
D gene: NA
V gene: TRBV28
CDR3 DNA: TGTGCCAGCAGCCGGGACTCCCGAGGAGAAGCTTTCTTT
CDR3 protein: CASSRDSRGEAFF

clone size: few
J gene: TRBJ1-1
D gene: NA
V gene: TRBV18
CDR3 DNA: TGTGCCAGCTCACAGGGGTGGGACACTGAAGCTTTCTTT
CDR3 protein: CASSQGWDTEAFF

clone size: NA
J gene: TRBJ2-5
D gene: TRBD2
V gene: TRBV5-1
CDR3 DNA: TGCGCCAGCAGCTTGGAAGCGGGGGTATGGGAGACCCAGTACTTC
CDR3 protein: CASSLEAGVWETQYF

clone size: NA
J gene: TRBJ2-5
D gene: NA
V gene: TRBV29-1
CDR3 DNA: TGCAGCGTGGCCCCCAAAAGAGAGACCCAGTACTTC
CDR3 protein: CSVAPKRETQYF

clone size: NA
J gene: TRBJ2-2
D gene: NA
V gene: TRBV2
CDR3 DNA: TGTGCCAGCACCCGTCAGTCCGCCGGGGAGCTGTTTTTT
CDR3 protein: CASTRQSAGELFF

clone size: NA
J gene: TRBJ2-3
D gene: TRBD2
V gene: TRBV5-1
CDR3 DNA: TGCGCCAGCAGCTTGGCCGGGGGGGTAGCCGGCACAGATACGCAGTATTTT
CDR3 protein: CASSLAGGVAGTDTQYF

clone size: NA
J gene: TRBJ1-2
D gene: TRBD1
V gene: TRBV7-8
CDR3 DNA: TGTGCCAGCAGCCCGAGGACAGGGTGGAATGGCTACACCTTC
CDR3 protein: CASSPRTGWNGYTF

clone size: NA
J gene: TRBJ1-5
D gene: TRBD1
V gene: TRBV19
CDR3 DNA: TGTGCCAGTAAAGACGGGACAGGCAATCAGCCCCAGCATTTT
CDR3 protein: CASKDGTGNQPQHF

clone size: NA
J gene: TRBJ2-1
D gene: TRBD2
V gene: TRBV7-9
CDR3 DNA: TGTGCCAGCAGCCTGAGAGCGGGGGGGCAATTCGTTAGTGAGCAGTTCTTC
CDR3 protein: CASSLRAGGQFVSEQFF

clone size: NA
J gene: TRBJ1-2
D gene: NA
V gene: TRBV15
CDR3 DNA: TGTGCCACCAGTCCAGATAGGACAGAGACCTATGGCTACACCTTC
CDR3 protein: CATSPDRTETYGYTF

clone size: NA
J gene: TRBJ1-2
D gene: NA
V gene: TRBV7-9
CDR3 DNA: TGTGCCAGCAGCCCAAATAGGGGCTCCCCAGTCGATGGCTACACCTTC
CDR3 protein: CASSPNRGSPVDGYTF

clone size: once
J gene: TRBJ2-3
D gene: TRBD2
V gene: TRBV7-2
CDR3 DNA: TGTGCCAGCAATCCCCTTGGGGGGGCAGATACGCAGTATTTT
CDR3 protein: CASNPLGGADTQYF

clone size: NA
J gene: TRBJ2-7
D gene: NA
V gene: TRBV7-8
CDR3 DNA: TGTGCCAGCAGCGCCGGGAAGCAGTACTTC
CDR3 protein: CASSAGKQYF

clone size: NA
J gene: TRBJ2-7
D gene: TRBD1
V gene: TRBV9
CDR3 DNA: TGTGCCAGCAGCGTAGCCTGGGACAGAGGGTACGAGCAGTACTTC
CDR3 protein: CASSVAWDRGYEQYF